The text below deals with one T cell receptor (beta chain). This entry comes from a study of control samples from healthy donors and cancer patients. Assay: immunoSEQ multiplex PCR; the TCRdb copy retains only in-frame clones and omits some. The sample shows 95,000 to 150,000 clones, about 90% of them seen only once. The V gene's germline CDR1 is LGHDT and CDR2 YNNKEL (reference sequence). CDR3 length: 11 amino acids. V was clipped by 3 bases and J by 6 bases, with 4 bases between them. The sample comprised blood. The rearrangement joins TRBV3-1 (or the pseudogene TRBV3-2) to TRBJ2-3; the D is unclear. This clonotype originated in a young man in good health. The CDR3 bases are TGTGCCAGCAGCCATTCCGATACGCAGTATTTT. The encoded protein is CASSHSDTQYF.